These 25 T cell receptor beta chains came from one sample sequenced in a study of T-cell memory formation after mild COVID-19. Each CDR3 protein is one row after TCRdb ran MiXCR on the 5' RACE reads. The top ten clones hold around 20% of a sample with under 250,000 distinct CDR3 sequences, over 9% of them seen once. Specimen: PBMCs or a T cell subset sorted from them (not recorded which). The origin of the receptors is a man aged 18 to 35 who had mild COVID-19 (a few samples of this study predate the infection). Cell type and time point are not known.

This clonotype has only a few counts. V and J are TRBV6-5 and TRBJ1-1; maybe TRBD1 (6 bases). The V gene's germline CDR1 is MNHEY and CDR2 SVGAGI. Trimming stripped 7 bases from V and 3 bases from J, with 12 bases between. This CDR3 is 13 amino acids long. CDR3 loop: CASNQGSHTEAFF. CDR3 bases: TGTGCCAGCAACCAGGGGTCGCACACTGAAGCTTTCTTT.

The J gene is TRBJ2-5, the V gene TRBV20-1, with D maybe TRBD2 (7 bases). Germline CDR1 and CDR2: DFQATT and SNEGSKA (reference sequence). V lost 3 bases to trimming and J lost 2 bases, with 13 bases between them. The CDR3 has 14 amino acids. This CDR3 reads CSARGGAQQETQYF. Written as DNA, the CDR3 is TGCAGTGCTAGGGGGGGGGCCCAACAAGAGACCCAGTACTTC.

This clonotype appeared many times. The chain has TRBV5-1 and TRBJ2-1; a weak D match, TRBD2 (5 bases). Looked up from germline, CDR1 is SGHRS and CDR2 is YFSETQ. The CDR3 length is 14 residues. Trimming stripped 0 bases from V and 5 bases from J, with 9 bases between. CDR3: CASSLVGRDNEQFF. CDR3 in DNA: TGCGCCAGCAGCTTGGTAGGGCGGGACAATGAGCAGTTCTTC.

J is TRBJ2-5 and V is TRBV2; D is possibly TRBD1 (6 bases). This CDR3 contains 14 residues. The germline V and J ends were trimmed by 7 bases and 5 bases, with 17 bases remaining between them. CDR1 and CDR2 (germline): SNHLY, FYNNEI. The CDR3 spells CASTGTRIRETQYF. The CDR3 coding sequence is TGTGCCAGCACCGGGACACGCATAAGGGAGACCCAGTACTTC. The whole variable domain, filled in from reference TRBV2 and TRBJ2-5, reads EPEVTQTPSHQVTQMGQEVILRCVPISNHLYFYWYRQILGQKVEFLVSFYNNEISEKSEIFDDQFSVERPDGSNFTLKIRSTKLEDSAMYFCASTGTRIRETQYFGPGTRLLVL.

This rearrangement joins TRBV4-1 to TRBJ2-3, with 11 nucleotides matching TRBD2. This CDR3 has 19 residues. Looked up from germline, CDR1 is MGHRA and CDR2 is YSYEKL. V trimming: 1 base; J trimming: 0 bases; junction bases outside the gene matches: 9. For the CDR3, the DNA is TGCGCCAGCAGCCAAGTCCAGGCTAGCGGGGGGACTAGCACAGATACGCAGTATTTT. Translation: CASSQVQASGGTSTDTQYF.

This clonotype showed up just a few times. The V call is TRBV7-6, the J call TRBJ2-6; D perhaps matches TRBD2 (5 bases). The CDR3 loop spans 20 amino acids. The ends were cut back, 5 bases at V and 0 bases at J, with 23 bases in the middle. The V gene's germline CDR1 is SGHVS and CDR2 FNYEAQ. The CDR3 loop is CASSNRVSGVPPSGANVLTF. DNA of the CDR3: TGTGCCAGCAGCAATCGGGTGTCCGGGGTACCGCCCTCTGGGGCCAACGTCCTGACTTTC.

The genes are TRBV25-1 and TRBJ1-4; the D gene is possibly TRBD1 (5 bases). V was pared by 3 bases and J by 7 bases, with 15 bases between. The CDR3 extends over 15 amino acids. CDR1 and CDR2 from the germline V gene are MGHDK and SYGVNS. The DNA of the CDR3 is TGTGCCAGCAGTGAGTCCTTGGACAAATTTGAAAAACTGTTTTTT. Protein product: CASSESLDKFEKLFF.

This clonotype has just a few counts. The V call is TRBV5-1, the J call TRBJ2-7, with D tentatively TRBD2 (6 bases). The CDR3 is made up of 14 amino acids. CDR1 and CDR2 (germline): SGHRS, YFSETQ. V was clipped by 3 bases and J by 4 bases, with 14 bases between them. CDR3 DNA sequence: TGCGCCAGCAGCTCGCCGGGGGAGTCGTACGAGCAGTACTTC. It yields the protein CASSSPGESYEQYF.

In nucleotides, the CDR3 is TGTGCCAGCAGCATTTTTGGGACGAGGAGCACAGATACGCAGTATTTT. Translating gives CASSIFGTRSTDTQYF. This rearrangement joins TRBV6-4 to TRBJ2-3; tentatively, D is TRBD1 or TRBD2 (5 bases each). V was shortened by 6 bases and J by 0 bases, with 16 bases between the two germline ends. This CDR3 is 16 amino acids long. Germline V lookup: CDR1 MRHNA, CDR2 SNTAGT.

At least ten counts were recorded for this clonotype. Written as DNA, the CDR3 is TGCGCCAGCAGCGGGACAGGGGGTTACGAGCAGTACTTC. This gives the protein CASSGTGGYEQYF. J is TRBJ2-7 and V is TRBV4-1; 11 bases agree with TRBD1. Germline loops: CDR1 MGHRA, CDR2 YSYEKL. After removal of 5 bases from V and 4 bases from J, the junction contained 1 base not matched to a gene. CDR3 size: 13 residues.

CDR3 coding DNA: TGTGCCAGCAGTAACTCGCCCCCGGGACTCCACCCGGGCCACCAAGAGACCCAGTACTTC. It codes for CASSNSPPGLHPGHQETQYF. The V gene is TRBV2, the J gene TRBJ2-5; possible D gene TRBD2, 6 bases. The V gene lost 5 bases and the J gene lost 0 bases, with 28 bases spanning the gap. Germline CDR1 SNHLY, CDR2 FYNNEI. The CDR3 length is 20 residues.

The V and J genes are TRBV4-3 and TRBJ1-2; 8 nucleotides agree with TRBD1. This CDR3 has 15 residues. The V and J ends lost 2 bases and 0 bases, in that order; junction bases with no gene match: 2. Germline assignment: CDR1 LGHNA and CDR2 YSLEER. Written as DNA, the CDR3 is TGCGCCAGCAGCCAATCACAGGGGGCTAACTATGGCTACACCTTC. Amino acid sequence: CASSQSQGANYGYTF.

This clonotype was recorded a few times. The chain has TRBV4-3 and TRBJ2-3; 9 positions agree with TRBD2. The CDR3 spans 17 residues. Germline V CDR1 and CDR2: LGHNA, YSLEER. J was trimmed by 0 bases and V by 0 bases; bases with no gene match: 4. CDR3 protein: CASSQDLAGYSTDTQYF. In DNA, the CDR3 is TGCGCCAGCAGCCAAGATCTAGCGGGATACAGCACAGATACGCAGTATTTT.

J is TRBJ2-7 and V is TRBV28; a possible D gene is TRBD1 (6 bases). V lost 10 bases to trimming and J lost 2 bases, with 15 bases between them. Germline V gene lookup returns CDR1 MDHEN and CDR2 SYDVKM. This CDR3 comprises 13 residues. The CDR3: CAISTGQPYEQYV. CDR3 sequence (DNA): TGTGCCATCAGCACTGGACAGCCCTACGAGCAGTACGTC.

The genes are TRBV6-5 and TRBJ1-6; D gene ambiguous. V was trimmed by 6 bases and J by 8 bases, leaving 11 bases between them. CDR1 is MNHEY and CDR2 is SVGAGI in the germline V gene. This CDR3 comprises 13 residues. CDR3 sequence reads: CASREEGYSPLHF. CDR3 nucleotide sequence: TGTGCCAGCAGGGAGGAGGGTTATTCACCCCTCCACTTT.

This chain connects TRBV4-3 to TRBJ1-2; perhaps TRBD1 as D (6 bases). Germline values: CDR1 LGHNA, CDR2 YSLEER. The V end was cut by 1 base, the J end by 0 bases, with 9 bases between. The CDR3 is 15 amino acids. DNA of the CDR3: TGCGCCAGCAGCCAAGGTCCAGGGGCTAACTATGGCTACACCTTC. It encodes CASSQGPGANYGYTF.

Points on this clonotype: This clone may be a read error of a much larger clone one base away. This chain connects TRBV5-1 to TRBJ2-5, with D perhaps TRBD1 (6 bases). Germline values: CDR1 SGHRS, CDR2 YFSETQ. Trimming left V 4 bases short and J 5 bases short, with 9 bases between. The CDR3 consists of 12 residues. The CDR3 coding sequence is TGCGCCAGCAGCACAGGGCTGGAGACCCAGTACTTC. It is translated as CASSTGLETQYF.

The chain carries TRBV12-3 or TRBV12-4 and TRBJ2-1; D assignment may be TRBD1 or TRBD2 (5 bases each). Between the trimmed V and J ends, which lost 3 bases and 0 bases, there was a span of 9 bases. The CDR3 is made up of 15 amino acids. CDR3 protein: CASSFGARSYNEQFF. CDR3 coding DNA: TGTGCCAGCAGTTTCGGGGCTCGCTCCTACAATGAGCAGTTCTTC.

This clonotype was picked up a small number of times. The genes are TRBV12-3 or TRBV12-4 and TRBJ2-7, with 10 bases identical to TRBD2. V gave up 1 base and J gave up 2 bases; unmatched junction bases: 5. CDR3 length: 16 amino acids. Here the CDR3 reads CASSLEFSGGPYEQYF. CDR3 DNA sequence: TGTGCCAGCAGTTTAGAGTTTAGCGGGGGGCCCTACGAGCAGTACTTC.

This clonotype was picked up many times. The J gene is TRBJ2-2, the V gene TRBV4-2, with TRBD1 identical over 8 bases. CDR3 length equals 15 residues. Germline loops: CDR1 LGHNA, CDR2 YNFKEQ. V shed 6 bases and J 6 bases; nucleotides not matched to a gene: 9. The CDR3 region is CASRRDRSSAGELFF. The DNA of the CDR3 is TGTGCCAGCAGACGGGACAGGAGTTCCGCCGGGGAGCTGTTTTTT.

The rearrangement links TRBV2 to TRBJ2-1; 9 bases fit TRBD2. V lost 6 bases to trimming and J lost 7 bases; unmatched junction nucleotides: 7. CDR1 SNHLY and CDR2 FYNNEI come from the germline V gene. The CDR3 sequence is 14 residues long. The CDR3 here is CASRLAGRANEQFF. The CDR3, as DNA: TGTGCCAGCAGACTAGCGGGTCGGGCAAATGAGCAGTTCTTC.

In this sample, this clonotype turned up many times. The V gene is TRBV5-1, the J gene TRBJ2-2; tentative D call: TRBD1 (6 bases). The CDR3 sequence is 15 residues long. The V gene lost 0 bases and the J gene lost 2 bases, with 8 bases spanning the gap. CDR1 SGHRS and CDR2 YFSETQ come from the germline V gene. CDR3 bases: TGCGCCAGCAGCTTGGGGACAGCAAACACCGGGGAGCTGTTTTTT. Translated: CASSLGTANTGELFF.

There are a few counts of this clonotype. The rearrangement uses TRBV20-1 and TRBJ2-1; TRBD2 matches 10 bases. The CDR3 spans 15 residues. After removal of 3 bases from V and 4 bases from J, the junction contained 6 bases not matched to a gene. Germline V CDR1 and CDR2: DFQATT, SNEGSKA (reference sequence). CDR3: CSARGASGGYNEQFF. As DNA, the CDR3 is TGCAGTGCTAGGGGTGCTAGCGGGGGTTACAATGAGCAGTTCTTC.

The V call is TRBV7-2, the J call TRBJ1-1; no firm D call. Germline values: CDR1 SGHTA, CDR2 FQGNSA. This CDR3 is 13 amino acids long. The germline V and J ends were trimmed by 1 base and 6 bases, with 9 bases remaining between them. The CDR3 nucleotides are TGTGCCAGCAGCTTAGTAAGGGTCGCTGAAGCTTTCTTT. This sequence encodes CASSLVRVAEAFF.

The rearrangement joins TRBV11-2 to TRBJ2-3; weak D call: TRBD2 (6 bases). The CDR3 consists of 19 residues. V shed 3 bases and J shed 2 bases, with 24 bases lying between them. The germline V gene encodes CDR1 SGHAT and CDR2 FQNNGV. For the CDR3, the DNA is TGTGCCAGCAGCTTTTCCGTGTCCGCGCGGGGCAGGAACACAGATACGCAGTATTTT. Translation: CASSFSVSARGRNTDTQYF.